The entry that follows covers one T cell receptor (beta chain) sequence. What it binds is unknown. The CDR3 has 11 residues. V lost 5 bases and J 7 bases, leaving 8 bases between the germline ends. CDR1 is MNHEY and CDR2 is SVGEGT in the germline V gene. The data were taken from a study of Ad26.COV2.S vaccination and SARS-CoV-2 variants. Study-level points and caveats: Marked by substantial breadth, spike-specific CD8+ and CD4+ T cell responses were reportedly seen after vaccination. Total responses of T cells may have been underestimated by the analyses of TCR breadth and depth. Participants in the vaccine arm had higher spike-specific TCR breadth; placebo recipients had lower. Non-spike TCR breadth showed similarity between vaccine and placebo recipients.

Clones were read by immunoSEQ multiplex PCR, and TCRdb kept only the in-frame ones, dropping some. Of just over 350,000 clones in the sample, roughly 94% were seen once. The sequenced sample was peripheral blood, obtained after recovery from COVID-19. The chain has TRBV6-2 or TRBV6-3 and TRBJ1-2; no firm D call. The clonotype comes from a human donor who had recovered from COVID-19. The CDR3 bases are TGTGCCAGCAGTGTCTCAGGTGGCTACACCTTC. Encoded protein: CASSVSGGYTF.